These 9 T cell receptor beta chains originate from one sample sequenced in a study of beta chain features in type 1 diabetes (dated 2018 in TCRdb). To prepare the library, the immunoSEQ multiplex PCR assay was applied. The High Capacity cDNA Reverse Transcription Kit was used to reverse transcribe all of the isolated RNA, meaning that expressed TCRB transcripts were what got sequenced. TCRdb limited this immuneACCESS table to in-frame rearrangements with V and J called. A share of clones is missing; checked studies link under half to unresolved V genes, and the rest is unexplained. The sample table lists about 300,000 clones, about 7.8% of them with a count of one. The ten largest make up over 0.8% of the sample. The sequenced material came from central memory CD4+ T cells from blood. The receptors stem from a woman between 18 and 29 years old in good health.

The J gene is TRBJ2-3, the V gene TRBV7-8, with D perhaps matching TRBD1 (5 bases). The CDR3 totals 11 residues. The germline gives CDR1 SGHVS, CDR2 FQNEAQ. The V end was cut by 9 bases, the J end by 4 bases, with 8 bases between. This chain's CDR3 is CASRGSDTQYF. The DNA of the CDR3 is TGTGCCAGTAGGGGTTCAGATACGCAGTATTTT.

This clone was observed many times. The CDR3 loop is CASRSGTSGTNEQFF. The DNA of the CDR3 is TGTGCCAGCAGGTCCGGGACTAGCGGAACCAATGAGCAGTTCTTC. The chain has TRBV6-5 and TRBJ2-1; 11 bases are shared with TRBD2. Trimming took 6 bases from V and 6 from J; bases not matched to a gene: 7. This CDR3 has 15 residues. Per the germline V gene, CDR1 is MNHEY and CDR2 is SVGAGI.

The chain has TRBV7-2 and TRBJ1-5; D ambiguous. CDR3 length equals 14 residues. Germline-derived CDR1 and CDR2 are SGHTA and FQGNSA. Trimming cost V 0 bases and J 5 bases, with 8 bases left between them. In nucleotides, the CDR3 is TGTGCCAGCAGCTTAGCCGCCCGTTATCAGCCCCAGCATTTT. Protein sequence: CASSLAARYQPQHF.

The table lists this clone with a few counts. The chain combines TRBV6-6 with TRBJ1-5; D not certain. The V gene lost 5 bases and the J gene lost 4 bases, with 12 bases spanning the gap. The germline V gene encodes CDR1 MNHNY and CDR2 SVGAGI (reference sequence). The CDR3 runs to 14 residues. The CDR3, as DNA: TGTGCCAGCAGTCGCAGTGGGGATAATCAGCCCCAGCATTTT. Translated, it gives CASSRSGDNQPQHF.

On this clone itself: This could be a read error, since a much larger clone is one nucleotide away. This chain joins TRBV6-6 and TRBJ2-5; no clear D gene. Trimming removed 4 bases from V and 4 bases from J, with 4 bases in between. This CDR3 is 11 amino acids long. In germline, CDR1 is MNHNY, CDR2 SVGAGI (reference sequence). The CDR3 loop is CASSLGETQYF. The CDR3 DNA sequence: TGTGCCAGCAGTTTAGGAGAGACCCAGTACTTC.

V usage is TRBV4-2 and J usage is TRBJ1-5; D gene unclear. V shed 1 base and J shed 0 bases, with 10 bases lying between them. The CDR3 loop spans 16 amino acids. CDR1 is LGHNA, CDR2 YNFKEQ, per germline. In DNA, the CDR3 is TGTGCCAGCAGCCAAGCCCAGACATATAGCAATCAGCCCCAGCATTTT. Protein sequence: CASSQAQTYSNQPQHF.

The gene calls are TRBV29-1 and TRBJ1-5, with TRBD1 as a possible D gene (5 bases). The CDR3 runs 13 residues. Germline V gives CDR1 SQVTM, CDR2 ANQGSEA. Between the trimmed V and J ends, which lost 5 bases and 2 bases, there was a span of 10 bases. The CDR3 reads CSVNTGGNQPQHF. The CDR3 DNA sequence: TGCAGCGTTAATACAGGAGGCAATCAGCCCCAGCATTTT.

This clone came up many times. This chain links TRBV7-2 with TRBJ1-6; tentatively, D is TRBD1 (6 bases). V dropped 1 base and J dropped 10 bases, with 14 bases sitting between them. The CDR3 loop spans 15 amino acids. Germline V CDR1 and CDR2: SGHTA, FQGNSA. The CDR3 loop is CASSLVGGAGSPLHF. CDR3 nucleotide sequence: TGTGCCAGCAGCTTAGTAGGGGGGGCTGGGTCACCCCTCCACTTT.

This clone came up many times. The chain carries TRBV9 and TRBJ1-1; D is undetermined. The CDR3 loop spans 15 amino acids. V shed 0 bases and J shed 6 bases, with 15 bases lying between them. Germline V gene data show CDR1 as SGDLS and CDR2 as YYNGEE. The CDR3 DNA reads as TGTGCCAGCAGCGTAGCTACCGGTTACGGGTCTGAAGCTTTCTTT. Protein: CASSVATGYGSEAFF. Filled out from reference TRBV9 and TRBJ1-1, the complete variable domain reads DSGVTQTPKHLITATGQRVTLRCSPRSGDLSVYWYQQSLDQGLQFLIQYYNGEERAKGNILERFSAQQFPDLHSELNLSSLELGDSALYFCASSVATGYGSEAFFGQGTRLTVV.